The rows below give T cell receptor beta chains drawn from one sample of a study of cytomegalovirus exposure and HLA in healthy donors. Measured with immunoSEQ multiplex PCR; TCRdb has only the in-frame clones, and not every one. The data show 150,000 to 200,000 clones, roughly 80% seen once. The source material was PBMCs. These TCRs come from a female donor in good health and CMV-seronegative. Each CDR3 is given with its conserved first and last residue. Fields, in order: J gene, CDR3 length, V gene, clone size, D gene, CDR3 protein, CDR3 DNA. A D gene is named only where the DNA matches it firmly. Clone sizes are given selectively: once, few, many, or a class where the clone is expanded.

j_gene: TRBJ1-2; len: 12; v_gene: TRBV28; abundance: few; d_gene: -; CDR3aa: CASGREGYGYTF; CDR3nt: TGTGCCAGCGGTCGGGAGGGCTATGGCTACACCTTC
j_gene: TRBJ1-5; len: 15; v_gene: TRBV19; abundance: -; d_gene: -; CDR3aa: CASSIDRVSNQPQHF; CDR3nt: TGTGCCAGTAGTATAGACAGGGTTAGCAATCAGCCCCAGCATTTT
j_gene: TRBJ2-1; len: 15; v_gene: TRBV19; abundance: once; d_gene: TRBD2; CDR3aa: CASSRTSGITNEQFF; CDR3nt: TGTGCCAGTAGTAGGACTAGCGGGATTACAAATGAGCAGTTCTTC
j_gene: TRBJ1-1; len: 16; v_gene: TRBV18; abundance: -; d_gene: -; CDR3aa: CASSPSGEPVNTEAFF; CDR3nt: TGTGCCAGCTCACCATCGGGTGAACCTGTGAACACTGAAGCTTTCTTT
j_gene: TRBJ1-4; len: 14; v_gene: TRBV2; abundance: -; d_gene: -; CDR3aa: CASSDPRAHEKLFF; CDR3nt: TGTGCCAGCAGTGACCCCAGGGCCCATGAAAAACTGTTTTTT
j_gene: TRBJ2-3; len: 14; v_gene: TRBV7-2; abundance: -; d_gene: -; CDR3aa: CASSLGRGIDTQYF; CDR3nt: TGTGCCAGCAGCTTAGGCAGGGGAATAGATACGCAGTATTTT
j_gene: TRBJ2-1; len: 15; v_gene: TRBV9; abundance: few; d_gene: TRBD2; CDR3aa: CASSVAGTSGNEQFF; CDR3nt: TGTGCCAGCAGCGTTGCCGGGACTAGCGGCAATGAGCAGTTCTTC
j_gene: TRBJ2-3; len: 12; v_gene: TRBV5-6; abundance: once; d_gene: -; CDR3aa: CASISRTDTQYF; CDR3nt: TGTGCCAGCATCTCTCGCACAGATACGCAGTATTTT
j_gene: TRBJ2-7; len: 15; v_gene: TRBV7-6; abundance: -; d_gene: -; CDR3aa: CASSLEAGTYYEQYF; CDR3nt: TGTGCCAGCAGCTTAGAGGCAGGAACTTACTACGAGCAGTACTTC
j_gene: TRBJ1-5; len: 13; v_gene: TRBV9; abundance: -; d_gene: -; CDR3aa: CASSGGWNQPQHF; CDR3nt: TGTGCCAGCAGCGGCGGGTGGAATCAGCCCCAGCATTTT
j_gene: TRBJ1-3; len: 15; v_gene: TRBV9; abundance: -; d_gene: -; CDR3aa: CASSDRASSGNTIYF; CDR3nt: TGTGCCAGCAGCGACAGGGCGAGCTCTGGAAACACCATATATTTT
j_gene: TRBJ2-7; len: 15; v_gene: TRBV5-4; abundance: once; d_gene: TRBD2; CDR3aa: CASSLSATSGAEQYF; CDR3nt: TGTGCCAGCAGCTTGTCAGCGACTAGCGGTGCCGAGCAGTACTTC
j_gene: TRBJ1-2; len: 15; v_gene: TRBV2; abundance: -; d_gene: -; CDR3aa: CASSLGQGQVYGYTF; CDR3nt: TGTGCCAGCAGCCTTGGGCAGGGGCAAGTCTATGGCTACACCTTC
j_gene: TRBJ1-3; len: 14; v_gene: TRBV5-6; abundance: -; d_gene: -; CDR3aa: CASSLGSAGNTIYF; CDR3nt: TGTGCCAGCAGCTTGGGGTCGGCTGGAAACACCATATATTTT
j_gene: TRBJ1-2; len: 14; v_gene: TRBV6-6; abundance: -; d_gene: TRBD1; CDR3aa: CASSYAGTGRGYTF; CDR3nt: TGTGCCAGCAGTTACGCCGGGACAGGGCGCGGCTACACCTTC
j_gene: TRBJ2-1; len: 16; v_gene: TRBV5-1; abundance: -; d_gene: TRBD1; CDR3aa: CASSSTGTGANNEQFF; CDR3nt: TGCGCCAGCAGCTCTACCGGGACAGGGGCGAACAATGAGCAGTTCTTC
j_gene: TRBJ1-6; len: 17; v_gene: TRBV11-2; abundance: -; d_gene: -; CDR3aa: CASSLEDLAFYNSPLHF; CDR3nt: TGTGCCAGCAGCTTAGAGGACTTGGCGTTCTATAATTCACCCCTCCACTTT
j_gene: TRBJ1-5; len: 14; v_gene: TRBV25-1; abundance: few; d_gene: -; CDR3aa: CASSDQGTAQPQHF; CDR3nt: TGTGCCAGCAGTGATCAGGGAACGGCTCAGCCCCAGCATTTT
j_gene: TRBJ1-5; len: 16; v_gene: TRBV27; abundance: -; d_gene: TRBD1; CDR3aa: CASSPLTGNLVQPQHF; CDR3nt: TGTGCCAGCAGTCCGCTGACAGGGAATCTGGTTCAGCCCCAGCATTTT
j_gene: TRBJ1-2; len: 13; v_gene: TRBV5-4; abundance: -; d_gene: -; CDR3aa: CASSLPGRIGYTF; CDR3nt: TGTGCCAGCAGCTTGCCAGGGCGTATCGGCTACACCTTC
j_gene: TRBJ2-1; len: 16; v_gene: TRBV6-5; abundance: -; d_gene: TRBD1; CDR3aa: CASSYSTGESYNEQFF; CDR3nt: TGTGCCAGCAGTTACTCGACAGGGGAGTCCTACAATGAGCAGTTCTTC
j_gene: TRBJ2-3; len: 14; v_gene: TRBV5-1; abundance: -; d_gene: -; CDR3aa: CASSWVEGTDTQYF; CDR3nt: TGCGCCAGCAGCTGGGTGGAGGGGACAGATACGCAGTATTTT
j_gene: TRBJ1-6; len: 13; v_gene: TRBV5-6; abundance: -; d_gene: -; CDR3aa: CASSSGVNSPLHF; CDR3nt: TGTGCCAGCAGCTCGGGGGTAAATTCACCCCTCCACTTT
j_gene: TRBJ2-2; len: 15; v_gene: TRBV5-1; abundance: -; d_gene: TRBD2; CDR3aa: CASSFGTRGSGELFF; CDR3nt: TGCGCCAGCAGCTTCGGGACTAGGGGTTCGGGGGAGCTGTTTTTT
j_gene: TRBJ2-1; len: 16; v_gene: TRBV4-1; abundance: few; d_gene: -; CDR3aa: CASSQDSVSSYNEQFF; CDR3nt: TGCGCCAGCAGCCAAGATTCGGTGAGCTCCTACAATGAGCAGTTCTTC
j_gene: TRBJ1-2; len: 15; v_gene: TRBV19; abundance: -; d_gene: TRBD1; CDR3aa: CASSIDRGTRYGYTF; CDR3nt: TGTGCCAGTAGTATAGACAGGGGGACGAGGTATGGCTACACCTTC
j_gene: TRBJ2-7; len: 14; v_gene: TRBV29-1; abundance: -; d_gene: TRBD1; CDR3aa: CSVRTGAFTYEQYF; CDR3nt: TGCAGCGTAAGGACAGGGGCCTTCACCTACGAGCAGTACTTC
j_gene: TRBJ1-2; len: 16; v_gene: TRBV9; abundance: -; d_gene: -; CDR3aa: CASSVATRGTNYGYTF; CDR3nt: TGTGCCAGCAGCGTAGCTACGAGGGGGACGAACTATGGCTACACCTTC
j_gene: TRBJ1-6; len: 12; v_gene: TRBV5-1; abundance: -; d_gene: -; CDR3aa: CASSLVDSPLHF; CDR3nt: TGCGCCAGCAGCTTGGTAGATTCACCCCTCCACTTT
j_gene: TRBJ1-5; len: 16; v_gene: TRBV7-9; abundance: few; d_gene: TRBD1; CDR3aa: CASSLGDRWLDQPQHF; CDR3nt: TGTGCCAGCAGCTTAGGGGACAGGTGGTTGGATCAGCCCCAGCATTTT
j_gene: TRBJ2-7; len: 15; v_gene: TRBV5-1; abundance: -; d_gene: TRBD1; CDR3aa: CASSVDRGRRYEQYF; CDR3nt: TGCGCCAGCAGCGTTGACAGGGGGCGCAGGTACGAGCAGTACTTC
j_gene: TRBJ1-1; len: 16; v_gene: TRBV5-6; abundance: -; d_gene: TRBD1; CDR3aa: CASSFGTGVRNTEAFF; CDR3nt: TGTGCCAGCAGCTTCGGGACAGGGGTTCGGAACACTGAAGCTTTCTTT
j_gene: TRBJ2-1; len: 13; v_gene: TRBV7-3; abundance: few; d_gene: -; CDR3aa: CASSSRVSNEQFF; CDR3nt: TGTGCCAGCAGCTCTAGAGTGTCCAATGAGCAGTTCTTC
j_gene: TRBJ1-1; len: 15; v_gene: TRBV9; abundance: -; d_gene: -; CDR3aa: CASSPAGNLNTEAFF; CDR3nt: TGTGCCAGCAGCCCCGCCGGTAACTTGAACACTGAAGCTTTCTTT
j_gene: TRBJ1-1; len: 14; v_gene: TRBV6-5; abundance: -; d_gene: -; CDR3aa: CASNPPGRGTEAFF; CDR3nt: TGTGCCAGCAATCCCCCGGGGAGAGGCACTGAAGCTTTCTTT
j_gene: TRBJ2-7; len: 15; v_gene: TRBV6-5; abundance: -; d_gene: TRBD2; CDR3aa: CASSYGGSGPYEQYF; CDR3nt: TGTGCCAGCAGTTACGGCGGGAGTGGTCCCTACGAGCAGTACTTC
j_gene: TRBJ2-4; len: 16; v_gene: TRBV7-2; abundance: -; d_gene: -; CDR3aa: CASSFPGSPTKNIQYF; CDR3nt: TGTGCCAGCAGCTTCCCGGGGAGCCCTACCAAAAACATTCAGTACTTC
j_gene: TRBJ1-3; len: 15; v_gene: TRBV5-5; abundance: -; d_gene: -; CDR3aa: CASSFLLGVGNTIYF; CDR3nt: TGTGCCAGCAGCTTCCTCCTAGGGGTTGGAAACACCATATATTTT
j_gene: TRBJ1-3; len: 16; v_gene: TRBV7-2; abundance: -; d_gene: -; CDR3aa: CASSGRRGFSGNTIYF; CDR3nt: TGTGCCAGCAGCGGCCGAAGGGGTTTCTCTGGAAACACCATATATTTT
j_gene: TRBJ1-6; len: 14; v_gene: TRBV27; abundance: -; d_gene: -; CDR3aa: CASSFQRDGSPLHF; CDR3nt: TGTGCCAGCAGTTTTCAAAGAGATGGTTCACCCCTCCACTTT
j_gene: TRBJ2-1; len: 15; v_gene: TRBV19; abundance: -; d_gene: -; CDR3aa: CASSISFSSYNEQFF; CDR3nt: TGTGCCAGTAGTATAAGCTTCTCCTCCTACAATGAGCAGTTCTTC
j_gene: TRBJ2-3; len: 15; v_gene: TRBV30; abundance: -; d_gene: TRBD2; CDR3aa: CAWMGAGGHLDTQYF; CDR3nt: TGTGCCTGGATGGGTGCGGGAGGGCATTTGGATACGCAGTATTTT
j_gene: TRBJ1-1; len: 14; v_gene: TRBV28; abundance: -; d_gene: -; CDR3aa: CASRSGTGGREAFF; CDR3nt: TGTGCCAGCAGATCCGGGACGGGAGGTCGAGAAGCTTTCTTT
j_gene: TRBJ1-1; len: 13; v_gene: TRBV5-1; abundance: -; d_gene: -; CDR3aa: CASRPLEDTEAFF; CDR3nt: TGCGCCAGCAGGCCTTTGGAGGACACTGAAGCTTTCTTT
j_gene: TRBJ2-7; len: 12; v_gene: TRBV5-1; abundance: -; d_gene: -; CDR3aa: CASSVDNYEQYF; CDR3nt: TGCGCCAGCAGCGTCGACAACTACGAGCAGTACTTC
j_gene: TRBJ2-7; len: 14; v_gene: TRBV30; abundance: -; d_gene: TRBD2; CDR3aa: CAWSAGTSGGRGYF; CDR3nt: TGTGCCTGGAGCGCCGGGACTAGCGGGGGACGGGGGTACTTC
j_gene: TRBJ2-7; len: 14; v_gene: TRBV6-5; abundance: -; d_gene: TRBD1; CDR3aa: CASSYGTGGYEQYF; CDR3nt: TGTGCCAGCAGTTACGGGACAGGGGGCTACGAGCAGTACTTC
j_gene: TRBJ1-5; len: 13; v_gene: TRBV5-4; abundance: -; d_gene: -; CDR3aa: CASSFGGNQPQHF; CDR3nt: TGTGCCAGCAGCTTTGGGGGGAATCAGCCCCAGCATTTT
j_gene: TRBJ2-1; len: 15; v_gene: TRBV5-1; abundance: -; d_gene: TRBD2; CDR3aa: CASSVGLADYNEQFF; CDR3nt: TGCGCCAGCAGCGTCGGACTAGCGGATTACAATGAGCAGTTCTTC
j_gene: TRBJ1-5; len: 15; v_gene: TRBV19; abundance: -; d_gene: TRBD1; CDR3aa: CASRLTGGRYQPQHF; CDR3nt: TGTGCCAGTAGGCTGACAGGGGGGCGGTATCAGCCCCAGCATTTT
j_gene: TRBJ2-2; len: 15; v_gene: TRBV6-5; abundance: -; d_gene: TRBD2; CDR3aa: CASRLAGVNTGELFF; CDR3nt: TGTGCCAGCAGGCTAGCGGGGGTGAACACCGGGGAGCTGTTTTTT
j_gene: TRBJ1-1; len: 14; v_gene: TRBV4-1; abundance: -; d_gene: TRBD1; CDR3aa: CASSHPAQGARAFF; CDR3nt: TGCGCCAGCAGCCACCCCGCCCAGGGGGCCCGAGCTTTCTTT
j_gene: TRBJ1-2; len: 13; v_gene: TRBV30; abundance: -; d_gene: -; CDR3aa: CASYRVSNYGYTF; CDR3nt: TGTGCCTCCTACAGGGTGTCCAACTATGGCTACACCTTC
j_gene: TRBJ1-5; len: 15; v_gene: TRBV5-4; abundance: -; d_gene: TRBD1; CDR3aa: CASSLDRGTSQPQHF; CDR3nt: TGTGCCAGCAGTTTGGACAGGGGCACTAGTCAGCCCCAGCATTTT
j_gene: TRBJ2-7; len: 13; v_gene: TRBV5-4; abundance: few; d_gene: TRBD1; CDR3aa: CASSTGQGDEQYF; CDR3nt: TGTGCCAGCAGCACCGGACAGGGGGACGAGCAGTACTTC
j_gene: TRBJ2-2; len: 17; v_gene: TRBV5-4; abundance: -; d_gene: TRBD2; CDR3aa: CASSLIAGGLWTGELFF; CDR3nt: TGTGCCAGCAGCTTAATAGCGGGAGGGTTATGGACCGGGGAGCTGTTTTTT
j_gene: TRBJ2-7; len: 14; v_gene: TRBV27; abundance: -; d_gene: TRBD2; CDR3aa: CASSLGLAGDEQYF; CDR3nt: TGTGCCAGCAGTTTGGGACTAGCGGGAGACGAGCAGTACTTC
j_gene: TRBJ2-1; len: 16; v_gene: TRBV5-1; abundance: -; d_gene: TRBD2; CDR3aa: CASSPGSSGRAAEQFF; CDR3nt: TGCGCCAGCAGCCCCGGTTCTAGCGGGAGGGCCGCTGAGCAGTTCTTC
j_gene: TRBJ2-7; len: 14; v_gene: TRBV11-2; abundance: few; d_gene: -; CDR3aa: CASSLGARLYEQYF; CDR3nt: TGTGCCAGCAGCTTAGGGGCACGGTTATACGAGCAGTACTTC